This entry features one T cell receptor (beta chain) sequence. Time point described: persistent/refractory GD, antithyroid drugs over 5 years with positive TRAb. Making the TCR library involved RNA that had been extracted from PBMCs. Researchers made TCR beta libraries by using iRepertoire HTBI primers and running Arm-PCR on CDR3 regions. From the multiplex PCR reads, TCRdb called clonotypes with MiXCR, one entry per CDR3 protein. The data show a few hundred thousand distinct CDR3 sequences, around a quarter seen once. The ends lost 4 bases at V and 4 bases at J; junction bases unmatched: 5. The CDR3 consists of 16 residues. Germline-derived CDR1 and CDR2 are SGHNT and YENEEA. The sample is drawn from a study of regulatory T cells in long-lasting Graves disease.

The source material was peripheral blood mononuclear cells (PBMCs), sampled when the disease was refractory, from a patient treated with antithyroid drugs. The chain combines TRBV11-3 with TRBJ2-2, with 11 positions matching TRBD2. The receptor was derived from a female donor with Graves disease. CDR3 loop: CASSSTSGIITGELFF. For the CDR3, the DNA is TGTGCCAGCAGCTCGACTAGCGGGATCATCACCGGGGAGCTGTTTTTT. Full variable domain (remainder filled in from reference TRBV11-3 and TRBJ2-2): EAGVVQSPRYKIIEKKQPVAFWCNPISGHNTLYWYLQNLGQGPELLIRYENEEAVDDSQLPKDRFSAERLKGVDSTLKIQPAELGDSAVYLCASSSTSGIITGELFFGEGSRLTVL.